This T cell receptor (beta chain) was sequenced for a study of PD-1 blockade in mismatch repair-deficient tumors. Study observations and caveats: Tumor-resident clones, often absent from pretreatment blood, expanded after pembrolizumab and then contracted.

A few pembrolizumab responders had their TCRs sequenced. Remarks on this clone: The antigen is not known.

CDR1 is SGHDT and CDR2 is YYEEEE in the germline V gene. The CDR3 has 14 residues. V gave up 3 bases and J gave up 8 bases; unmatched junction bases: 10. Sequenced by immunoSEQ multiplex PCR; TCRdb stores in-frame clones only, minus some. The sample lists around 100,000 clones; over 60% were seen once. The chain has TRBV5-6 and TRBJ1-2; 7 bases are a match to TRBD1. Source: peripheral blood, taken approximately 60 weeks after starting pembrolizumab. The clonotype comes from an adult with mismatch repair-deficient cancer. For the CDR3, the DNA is TGTGCCAGCAGCTGGCCAGGGGGTATTGGGGGCTACACCTTC. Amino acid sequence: CASSWPGGIGGYTF. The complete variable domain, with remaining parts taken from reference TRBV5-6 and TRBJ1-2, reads DAGVTQSPTHLIKTRGQQVTLRCSPKSGHDTVSWYQQALGQGPQFIFQYYEEEERQRGNFPDRFSGHQFPNYSSELNVNALLLGDSALYLCASSWPGGIGGYTFGSGTRLTVV.